This T cell receptor beta chain was obtained from a study of T cell responses to AZD1222 COVID-19 vaccine. Study information: Pooled together were second doses at about 4 or about 12 weeks.

Broader study findings: Across the whole spike, CD4 TCRs peaked at regions 160-218 and 743-854. Spike-specific TCR depth and breadth grew after two AZD1222 doses. At baseline, just a handful of AZD1222 recipients tested seropositive.

This CDR3 is 17 amino acids long. The germline V gene encodes CDR1 SGHRS and CDR2 YFSETQ. Between the trimmed V and J ends, which lost 5 bases and 0 bases, there was a span of 17 bases. Libraries were prepared by immunoSEQ multiplex PCR; TCRdb keeps only in-frame clonotypes and omits some of them. Of more than 85,000 clones in the sample, around 90% were seen once. Note on this clone: The antigen is undetermined.

Sequenced here: peripheral blood, sampled on day 0 of AZD1222 vaccination. The TCR originated in an adult in good health. This rearrangement joins TRBV5-1 to TRBJ2-2, with D perhaps being TRBD1 or TRBD2 (5 bases each). The CDR3 DNA sequence: TGCGCCAGCAGTAAAGGACGTGTGGGACCGAACACCGGGGAGCTGTTTTTT. Its translation is CASSKGRVGPNTGELFF.